This T cell receptor (beta chain) was identified during a study of T cell repertoires in cytomegalovirus infection. TCRdb called the reads again in MiXCR, with one record for every CDR3 protein. The table shows 350,000 to 500,000 distinct CDR3 sequences, with approximately 30% occurring only once. V lost 7 bases and J lost 5, with 29 bases in between. Germline CDR1 is MDHEN and CDR2 is SYDVKM. The CDR3 sequence is 18 residues long. This clonotype was recorded a few times. Sequences were obtained from PBMCs. The sequence was obtained from a human donor in good health (CMV status not recorded). Some clones in this sample may be carry-over from other donors' samples. This chain joins TRBV28 and TRBJ1-1; tentatively, D is TRBD1 (5 bases). This CDR3 reads CASTIPTGGLSFGTEAFF. In nucleotides, the CDR3 is TGTGCCAGCACTATTCCTACCGGGGGGTTAAGTTTCGGGACTGAAGCTTTCTTT.